One sample yielded the 13 T cell receptor beta chains listed below, sequenced in a study of T-cell reconstitution after alpha-beta-depleted transplantation in children. The TCRbeta library incorporated unique molecular identifiers. TCRdb fed the PCR reads into MiXCR, producing one record per CDR3 protein. The sample lists about 200,000 distinct CDR3 sequences; 13% to 15% were seen once. The input for sequencing was PBMCs from the stem cell graft donor, taken from the stem cell graft. These TCRs come from a human donor who donated a stem cell graft to a child with acute lymphoblastic leukemia.

This clonotype was seen many times. The chain couples TRBV5-5 to TRBJ2-7; D gene uncertain. The germline CDR1 and CDR2 sequences are SGHKS and YYEKEE (reference sequence). The CDR3 spans 16 residues. Trimming took 2 bases from V and 6 from J, leaving 21 bases between them. The CDR3 bases are TGTGCCAGCAGCTTTGAACAAGCCTACGCTGGTCGCGAGCAGTACTTC. Its translation is CASSFEQAYAGREQYF.

This clonotype came up many times. V usage is TRBV5-1 and J usage is TRBJ2-1, with 16 bases identical to TRBD2. The trim removed 4 bases at V and 5 bases at J, leaving 3 bases unmatched. There are 16 residues in the CDR3. The V gene's germline CDR1 is SGHRS and CDR2 YFSETQ. CDR3 amino acids: CASSRGLAGGNNEQFF. CDR3 DNA: TGCGCCAGCAGCAGGGGACTAGCGGGAGGGAACAATGAGCAGTTCTTC.

This clonotype was seen ten or more times. An end of the junction differs from the germline gene, which may be a read error. V usage is TRBV4-2 and J usage is TRBJ2-7; the D is unclear. The CDR3 is 14 amino acids. Germline-derived CDR1 and CDR2 are LGHNA and YNFKEQ. CDR3 amino acids: CASSRDPGRSLRDF. The CDR3 nucleotides are TGTGCCAGCAGCCGCGACCCTGGGCGGAGCCTTCGGGACTTC.

The sample holds many counts of this clonotype. The chain is built from TRBV10-3 and TRBJ2-7, with 9 nucleotides matching TRBD1. The CDR3 is 14 residues long. J lost 3 bases, V lost 2 bases, and 2 bases had no gene match. Per germline, CDR1 ENHRY and CDR2 SYGVKD. The CDR3 region has the DNA TGTGCCATCAGTGAGGACAGGGGGAACTACGAGCAGTACTTC. It codes for CAISEDRGNYEQYF.

Here the CDR3 reads CASSIQGARADTQYF. CDR3 in DNA: TGTGCCAGTAGTATACAGGGGGCGCGGGCAGATACGCAGTATTTT. The rearrangement links TRBV19 to TRBJ2-3, with TRBD1 matching over 8 bases. Trimming cost V 2 bases and J 4 bases; bases outside gene matches: 5. Germline assignment: CDR1 LNHDA and CDR2 SQIVND (reference sequence). The CDR3 totals 15 residues.

This clonotype was detected many times. The J gene is TRBJ2-1, the V gene TRBV7-9, with D possibly TRBD1 on 6 matching bases. The V end was cut by 5 bases, the J end by 5 bases, with 19 bases between. The CDR3 has 16 amino acids. In germline, CDR1 is SEHNR, CDR2 FQNEAQ (reference sequence). This CDR3 reads CASSGRTVTLNNEQFF. CDR3 nucleotide sequence: TGTGCCAGCAGCGGAAGGACAGTGACACTTAACAATGAGCAGTTCTTC.

The sample holds many counts of this clonotype. The chain uses TRBV7-6 and TRBJ1-2; no clear D gene. The germline V gene encodes CDR1 SGHVS and CDR2 FNYEAQ. The germline V and J ends were trimmed by 5 bases and 5 bases, with 9 bases remaining between them. The CDR3 length is 12 residues. The CDR3 DNA is TGTGCCAGCAGCAAAACAGCATATGGCTACACCTTC. Its translation: CASSKTAYGYTF.

Ten or more counts support this clonotype. This sequence joins TRBV12-3 or TRBV12-4 and TRBJ2-7; D is possibly TRBD2 (7 bases). The CDR3 length is 15 residues. Trimming pared 5 bases from V and 6 bases from J, leaving 20 bases between. The CDR3 loop reads CASSLNGGRRGEQYF. As DNA, the CDR3 is TGTGCCAGCAGTCTCAACGGGGGGCGGAGGGGCGAGCAGTACTTC.

A word on this clonotype: This could be a read error, since a much larger clone is one nucleotide away. The V gene is TRBV4-1, the J gene TRBJ2-7, with D possibly being TRBD2 (6 bases). The CDR3 extends over 14 amino acids. V dropped 2 bases and J dropped 1 base, with 9 bases sitting between them. The germline V gene encodes CDR1 MGHRA and CDR2 YSYEKL. Here the CDR3 reads CASSQPTRSYEQYF. CDR3 bases: TGCGCCAGCAGCCAACCGACTAGATCCTACGAGCAGTACTTC.

The gene calls are TRBV19 and TRBJ2-5; 11 nucleotides agree with TRBD1. Trimming removed 5 bases from V and 4 bases from J; junction bases left unmatched: 21. The germline V gene encodes CDR1 LNHDA and CDR2 SQIVND (reference sequence). The CDR3 totals 20 residues. The CDR3 here is CASSLGQGARTRDAPETQYF. The CDR3 DNA sequence: TGTGCCAGTAGTCTAGGACAGGGGGCGCGAACTAGAGATGCCCCAGAGACCCAGTACTTC.

This clonotype was seen a few times. The chain couples TRBV7-9 to TRBJ2-1; 14 bases line up with TRBD2. Looked up from germline, CDR1 is SEHNR and CDR2 is FQNEAQ (reference sequence). The CDR3 runs 17 residues. V shed 5 bases, J shed 2 bases, and the junction held 5 bases outside the gene matches. Here the CDR3 DNA reads TGTGCCAGCAGCGGGACTAGCGGGAGATCCCCCTACAATGAGCAGTTCTTC. Encoded protein: CASSGTSGRSPYNEQFF.

The CDR3: CASSQRRGEQGYEQYF. CDR3 DNA sequence: TGTGCCAGCAGCCAACGACGGGGGGAACAGGGCTACGAGCAGTACTTC. The gene calls are TRBV7-8 and TRBJ2-7, with D perhaps matching TRBD2 (7 bases). The V end lost 5 bases, the J end lost 3 bases, and 20 bases lay between the germline ends. Per germline, CDR1 SGHVS and CDR2 FQNEAQ. The CDR3 has 16 residues.

This clonotype was observed many times. V and J are TRBV5-4 and TRBJ2-1; D possibly corresponds to TRBD2 (5 bases). The CDR3 runs 14 residues. Per the germline V gene, CDR1 is SGHNT and CDR2 is YYREEE (reference sequence). V dropped 1 base and J dropped 9 bases, with 14 bases sitting between them. Written as DNA, the CDR3 is TGTGCCAGCAGCTTGCAGTTAGGGAGTGGTGAGCAGTTCTTC. It codes for CASSLQLGSGEQFF.